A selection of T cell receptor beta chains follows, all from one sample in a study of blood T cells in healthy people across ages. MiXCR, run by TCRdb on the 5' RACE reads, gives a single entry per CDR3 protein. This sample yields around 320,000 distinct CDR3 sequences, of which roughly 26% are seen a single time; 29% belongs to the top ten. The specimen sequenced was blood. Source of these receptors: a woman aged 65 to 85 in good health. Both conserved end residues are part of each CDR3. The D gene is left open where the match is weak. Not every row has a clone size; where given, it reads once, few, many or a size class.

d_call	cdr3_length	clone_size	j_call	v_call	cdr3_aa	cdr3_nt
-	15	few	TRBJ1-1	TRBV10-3	CAISVDTGWNTEAFF	TGTGCCATCAGTGTCGATACAGGGTGGAACACTGAAGCTTTCTTT
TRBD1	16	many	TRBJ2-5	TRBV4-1	CASSQRSLQGQETQYF	TGCGCCAGCAGCCAACGGTCCTTACAGGGGCAAGAGACCCAGTACTTC
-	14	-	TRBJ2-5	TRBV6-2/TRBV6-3	CASTNWRQQETQYF	TGTGCCAGCACCAACTGGAGGCAGCAAGAGACCCAGTACTTC
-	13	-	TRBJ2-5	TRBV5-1	CASSAAPSETQHF	TGCGCCAGCAGCGCTGCCCCCTCAGAGACCCAGCACTTC
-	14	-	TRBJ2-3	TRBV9	CASSVTGSADTQYF	TGTGCCAGCAGCGTAACCGGGTCGGCAGATACGCAGTATTTT
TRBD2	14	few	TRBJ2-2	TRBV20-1	CSGRRALGTGELFF	TGCAGCGGGAGGCGAGCTTTGGGCACCGGGGAGCTGTTTTTT
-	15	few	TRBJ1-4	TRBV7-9	CASSPPGRGREKLFF	TGTGCCAGCAGCCCCCCGGGCAGGGGCCGTGAAAAACTGTTTTTT
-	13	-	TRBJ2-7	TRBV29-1	CSVRTDRDYEQYF	TGCAGCGTTCGGACAGACCGAGACTACGAGCAGTACTTC
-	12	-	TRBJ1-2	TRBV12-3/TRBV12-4	CASSLQGIGYTF	TGTGCCAGCAGTTTGCAGGGGATCGGCTACACCTTC
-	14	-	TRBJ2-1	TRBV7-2	CASSLVTDYNEQFF	TGTGCCAGCAGCTTAGTCACCGACTACAATGAGCAGTTCTTC
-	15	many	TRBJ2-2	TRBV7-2	CASSFIGGNTGELFF	TGTGCCAGCAGCTTTATCGGGGGGAACACCGGGGAGCTGTTTTTT
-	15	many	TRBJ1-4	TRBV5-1	CASSLDRSKNEKLFF	TGCGCCAGCAGCCTTGACAGGTCAAAGAATGAAAAACTGTTTTTT
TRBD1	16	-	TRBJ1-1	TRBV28	CASRIQGIGTNTEAFF	TGTGCCAGCAGAATACAGGGGATTGGGACGAACACTGAAGCTTTCTTT
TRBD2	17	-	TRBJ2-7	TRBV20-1	CSVKGVLAGGSLYEQYF	TGCAGTGTTAAGGGAGTACTAGCGGGAGGAAGCCTCTACGAGCAGTACTTC
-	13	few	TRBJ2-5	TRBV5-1	CASSLSQEETQYF	TGCGCCAGCAGCTTGAGCCAAGAAGAGACCCAGTACTTC
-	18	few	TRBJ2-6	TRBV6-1	CASSTQDISGSGANVLTF	TGTGCCAGCAGTACCCAGGATATCTCTGGCTCTGGGGCCAACGTCCTGACTTTC
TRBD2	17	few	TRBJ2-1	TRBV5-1	CASSYGTSGVAYNEQFF	TGCGCCAGCAGCTACGGGACTAGCGGGGTAGCCTACAATGAGCAGTTCTTC
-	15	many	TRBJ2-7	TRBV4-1	CASSQGSGGFYEQYF	TGCGCCAGCAGCCAAGGTTCAGGGGGGTTTTACGAGCAGTACTTC
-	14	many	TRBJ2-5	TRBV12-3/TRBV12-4	CASSLIQGPETQYF	TGTGCCAGCAGTCTGATCCAGGGTCCGGAGACCCAGTACTTC
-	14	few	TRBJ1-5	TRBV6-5	CASSRGSDNQPQHF	TGTGCCAGCAGCCGCGGGTCCGATAATCAGCCCCAGCATTTT
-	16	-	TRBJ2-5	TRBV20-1	CSARPKGSQMWETQYF	TGCAGTGCTAGGCCTAAGGGAAGCCAAATGTGGGAGACCCAGTACTTC
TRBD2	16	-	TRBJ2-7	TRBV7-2	CASSFELAGANYEQYF	TGTGCCAGCAGCTTTGAACTAGCGGGGGCTAACTACGAGCAGTACTTC
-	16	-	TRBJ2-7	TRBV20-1	CSARDPTPGRNYEQYF	TGCAGTGCTAGAGATCCAACCCCGGGACGGAACTACGAGCAGTACTTC
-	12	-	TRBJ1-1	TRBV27	CASKRVNTEAFF	TGTGCCAGCAAACGAGTGAACACTGAAGCTTTCTTT
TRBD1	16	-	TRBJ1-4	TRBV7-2	CASSPGTGTNNEKLFF	TGTGCCAGCAGCCCAGGGACAGGGACGAATAATGAAAAACTGTTTTTT
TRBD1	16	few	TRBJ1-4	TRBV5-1	CASSSEGDRGNEKLFF	TGCGCCAGCAGTTCCGAAGGGGACAGGGGGAATGAAAAACTGTTTTTT
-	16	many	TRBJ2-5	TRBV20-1	CSARDLPSRTQETQYF	TGCAGTGCTAGAGATCTGCCAAGTAGGACCCAAGAGACCCAGTACTTC
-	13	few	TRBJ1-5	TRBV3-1	CASSQRGNQPQHF	TGTGCCAGCAGCCAAAGAGGAAATCAGCCCCAGCATTTT
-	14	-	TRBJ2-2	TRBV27	CASSPLDRTGELFF	TGTGCCAGCAGTCCATTGGACCGCACCGGGGAGCTGTTTTTT
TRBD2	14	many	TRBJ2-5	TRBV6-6	CASRRSGIQETQYF	TGTGCCAGCAGAAGAAGCGGGATCCAAGAGACCCAGTACTTC
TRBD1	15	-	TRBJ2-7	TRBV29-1	CSVEDAGTGEYEQYF	TGCAGCGTTGAAGATGCTGGGACAGGGGAGTACGAGCAGTACTTC
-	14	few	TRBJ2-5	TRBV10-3	CAISERGFQETQYF	TGTGCCATCAGTGAGAGAGGGTTTCAAGAGACCCAGTACTTC
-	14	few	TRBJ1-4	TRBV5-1	CASSLLSTNEKLFF	TGCGCCAGCAGCTTACTCTCAACTAATGAAAAACTGTTTTTT
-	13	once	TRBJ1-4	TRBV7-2	CASSPGGVEKLFF	TGTGCCAGCAGCCCCGGGGGGGTTGAAAAACTGTTTTTT
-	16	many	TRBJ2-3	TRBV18	CASSRGSSGSTDTQYF	TGTGCCAGCTCACGGGGTTCAAGCGGGAGCACAGATACGCAGTATTTT
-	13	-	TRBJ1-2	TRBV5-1	CASSLQMIYGYTF	TGCGCCAGCAGCTTACAGATGATCTATGGCTACACCTTC
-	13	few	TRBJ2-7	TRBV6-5	CASSNPRNREQYF	TGTGCCAGCTCCAACCCCAGGAATCGCGAGCAGTACTTC
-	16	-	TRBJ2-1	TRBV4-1	CASSQEPGPLYNEQFF	TGCGCCAGCAGCCAAGAACCCGGGCCCCTCTACAATGAGCAGTTCTTC
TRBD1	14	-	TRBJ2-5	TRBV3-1	CASSHGTGGREQYF	TGTGCCAGCAGCCATGGTACAGGGGGACGGGAGCAGTACTTC
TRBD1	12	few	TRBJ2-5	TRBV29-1	CSVRTGPETQYF	TGCAGCGTGCGGACAGGGCCAGAGACCCAGTACTTC
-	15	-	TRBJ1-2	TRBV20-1	CSARDEGGRIYGYTF	TGCAGTGCTAGAGATGAAGGGGGGCGGATCTATGGCTACACCTTC
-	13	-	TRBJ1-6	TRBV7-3	CASSLRPNTPLHF	TGTGCCAGCAGCTTAAGGCCGAATACGCCCCTCCACTTT
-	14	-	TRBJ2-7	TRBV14	CASSQEGRLGEQYF	TGTGCCAGCAGCCAAGAGGGACGCCTGGGCGAGCAGTACTTC
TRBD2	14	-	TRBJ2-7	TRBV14	CASSPSSGGYEQYF	TGTGCCAGCAGCCCCTCTAGCGGGGGATACGAGCAGTACTTC
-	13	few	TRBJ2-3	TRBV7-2	CASSPAWADTQYF	TGTGCCAGCAGCCCAGCCTGGGCAGATACGCAGTATTTT
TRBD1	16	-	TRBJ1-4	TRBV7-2	CASSPGQGGPGAKLFF	TGTGCCAGCAGCCCGGGACAGGGAGGCCCGGGTGCAAAACTGTTTTTT
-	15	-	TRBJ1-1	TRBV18	CASSPTTAPNTEAFF	TGTGCCAGCTCACCTACGACAGCCCCCAACACTGAAGCTTTCTTT
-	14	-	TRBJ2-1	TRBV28	CASSSRDGYNEQFF	TGTGCCAGCAGTTCCCGGGACGGATACAATGAGCAGTTCTTC